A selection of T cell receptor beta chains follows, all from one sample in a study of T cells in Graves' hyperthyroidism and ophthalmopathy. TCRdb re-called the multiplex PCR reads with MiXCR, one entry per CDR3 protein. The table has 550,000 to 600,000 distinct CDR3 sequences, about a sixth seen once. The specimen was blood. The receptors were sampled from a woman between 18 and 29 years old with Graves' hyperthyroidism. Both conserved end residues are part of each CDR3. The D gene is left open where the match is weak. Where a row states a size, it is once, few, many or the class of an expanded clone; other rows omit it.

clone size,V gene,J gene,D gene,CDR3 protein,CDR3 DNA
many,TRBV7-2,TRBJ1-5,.,CASSSRSSSNQPQHF,TGTGCCAGCAGCTCCAGGTCCTCTAGCAATCAGCCCCAGCATTTT
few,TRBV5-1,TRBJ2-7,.,CASRSQLFSYEQYF,TGCGCCAGCCGGTCTCAGCTCTTCTCCTACGAGCAGTACTTC
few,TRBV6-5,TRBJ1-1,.,CASSYRARGSSEAFF,TGTGCCAGCAGTTACCGGGCCAGGGGAAGCTCTGAAGCTTTCTTT
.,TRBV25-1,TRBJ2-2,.,CASGGTRGRSQVTGELFF,TGTGCCAGCGGAGGGACAAGGGGGCGCTCCCAGGTCACCGGGGAGCTGTTTTTT
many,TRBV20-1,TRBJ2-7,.,CSAREGAGAYEQYF,TGCAGTGCTAGAGAAGGCGCAGGGGCCTACGAGCAGTACTTC
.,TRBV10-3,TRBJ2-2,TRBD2,CATLAANTGELFF,TGTGCCACACTAGCGGCGAACACCGGGGAGCTGTTTTTT
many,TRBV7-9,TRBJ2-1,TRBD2,CASSFFLAGGPNEQFF,TGTGCCAGCAGCTTCTTTCTGGCGGGAGGGCCGAATGAGCAGTTCTTC
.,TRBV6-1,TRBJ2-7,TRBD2,CASRTPSRGRYEQYF,TGTGCCAGCAGGACCCCATCGCGCGGGAGATACGAGCAGTACTTC
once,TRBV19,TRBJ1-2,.,CASSVGQYGYTF,TGTGCCAGTAGTGTCGGACAGTATGGCTACACCTTC
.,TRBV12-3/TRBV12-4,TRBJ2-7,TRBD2,CASSFGLAGGLFSYEQYF,TGTGCCAGCAGTTTCGGTCTAGCGGGAGGGCTTTTCTCCTACGAGCAGTACTTC
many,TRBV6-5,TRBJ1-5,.,CASSSLDGPKGNQPQHF,TGTGCCAGCAGTTCGCTCGACGGGCCTAAGGGCAATCAGCCCCAGCATTTT
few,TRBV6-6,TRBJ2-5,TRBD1,CASSYSPGQGSPYQETQYF,TGTGCCAGCAGTTACTCACCGGGACAGGGGTCACCGTACCAAGAGACCCAGTACTTC
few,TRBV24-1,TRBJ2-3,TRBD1,CATSNNRGEDTQYF,TGTGCCACCTCAAACAACAGGGGCGAAGATACGCAGTATTTT
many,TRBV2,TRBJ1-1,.,CASNLRGTEAFF,TGTGCCAGCAATCTGAGGGGAACTGAAGCTTTCTTT
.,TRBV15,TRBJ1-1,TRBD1,CATSGRDREVTEAFF,TGTGCCACCAGCGGTCGGGACAGGGAGGTCACTGAAGCTTTCTTT
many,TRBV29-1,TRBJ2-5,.,CSVARETQYF,TGCAGCGTTGCTCGTGAGACCCAGTACTTC
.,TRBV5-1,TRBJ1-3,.,CASSLETSGNTIYF,TGCGCCAGCAGCTTGGAGACCTCTGGAAACACCATATATTTT
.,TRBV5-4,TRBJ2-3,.,CASSFGGAGTSTDTQYF,TGTGCCAGCAGCTTTGGTGGAGCGGGGACAAGCACAGATACGCAGTATTTT
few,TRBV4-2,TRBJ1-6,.,CASSQDRPGTGSPLHF,TGTGCCAGCAGCCAAGATAGGCCGGGGACTGGATCACCCCTCCACTTT
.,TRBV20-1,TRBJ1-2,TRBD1,CSARGALGGGANYGYTF,TGCAGTGCTAGAGGGGCCTTGGGAGGGGGCGCTAACTATGGCTACACCTTC
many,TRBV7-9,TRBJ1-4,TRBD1,CASSLVGQGNEKLFF,TGTGCCAGCAGCTTAGTGGGACAGGGGAATGAAAAACTGTTTTTT
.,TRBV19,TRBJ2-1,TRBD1,CASSPVQGASSEQFF,TGTGCCAGTAGTCCGGTACAGGGGGCGTCGAGTGAGCAGTTCTTC
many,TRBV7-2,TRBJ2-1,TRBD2,CASSFRAGTRNNEQFF,TGTGCCAGCAGCTTTAGAGCGGGGACCCGAAACAATGAGCAGTTCTTC
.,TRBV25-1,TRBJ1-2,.,CASSVRDTGYGYTF,TGTGCCAGCAGTGTTCGGGACACCGGCTATGGCTACACCTTC
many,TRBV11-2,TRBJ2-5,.,CASSRTGTSGETQYF,TGTGCCAGCAGCCGAACAGGGACGAGTGGAGAGACCCAGTACTTC
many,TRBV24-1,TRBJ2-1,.,CATSDSGQYNEQFF,TGTGCCACCAGTGATTCAGGGCAGTACAATGAGCAGTTCTTC